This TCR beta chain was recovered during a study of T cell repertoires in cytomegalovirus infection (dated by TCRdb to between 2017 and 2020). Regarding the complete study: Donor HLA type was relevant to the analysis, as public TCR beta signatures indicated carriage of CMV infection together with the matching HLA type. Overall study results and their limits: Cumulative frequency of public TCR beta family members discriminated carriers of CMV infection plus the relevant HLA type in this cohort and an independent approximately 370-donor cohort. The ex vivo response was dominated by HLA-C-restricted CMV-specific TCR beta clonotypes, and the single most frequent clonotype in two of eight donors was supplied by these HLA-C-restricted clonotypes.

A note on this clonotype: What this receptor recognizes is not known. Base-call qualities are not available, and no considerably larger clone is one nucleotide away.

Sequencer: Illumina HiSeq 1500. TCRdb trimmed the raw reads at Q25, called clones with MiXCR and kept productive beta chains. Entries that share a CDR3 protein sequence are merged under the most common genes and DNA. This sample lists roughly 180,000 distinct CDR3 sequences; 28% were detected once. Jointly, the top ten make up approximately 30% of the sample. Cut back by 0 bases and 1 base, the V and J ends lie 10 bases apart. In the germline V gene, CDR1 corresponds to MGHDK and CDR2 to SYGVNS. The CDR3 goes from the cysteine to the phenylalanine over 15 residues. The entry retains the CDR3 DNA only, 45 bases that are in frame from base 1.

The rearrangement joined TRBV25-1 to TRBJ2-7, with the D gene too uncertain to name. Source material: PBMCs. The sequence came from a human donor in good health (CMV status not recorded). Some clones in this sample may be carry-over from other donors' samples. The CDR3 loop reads CASSEYEGNSYEQYF. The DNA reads TGTGCCAGCAGTGAATATGAAGGAAATTCCTACGAGCAGTACTTC.